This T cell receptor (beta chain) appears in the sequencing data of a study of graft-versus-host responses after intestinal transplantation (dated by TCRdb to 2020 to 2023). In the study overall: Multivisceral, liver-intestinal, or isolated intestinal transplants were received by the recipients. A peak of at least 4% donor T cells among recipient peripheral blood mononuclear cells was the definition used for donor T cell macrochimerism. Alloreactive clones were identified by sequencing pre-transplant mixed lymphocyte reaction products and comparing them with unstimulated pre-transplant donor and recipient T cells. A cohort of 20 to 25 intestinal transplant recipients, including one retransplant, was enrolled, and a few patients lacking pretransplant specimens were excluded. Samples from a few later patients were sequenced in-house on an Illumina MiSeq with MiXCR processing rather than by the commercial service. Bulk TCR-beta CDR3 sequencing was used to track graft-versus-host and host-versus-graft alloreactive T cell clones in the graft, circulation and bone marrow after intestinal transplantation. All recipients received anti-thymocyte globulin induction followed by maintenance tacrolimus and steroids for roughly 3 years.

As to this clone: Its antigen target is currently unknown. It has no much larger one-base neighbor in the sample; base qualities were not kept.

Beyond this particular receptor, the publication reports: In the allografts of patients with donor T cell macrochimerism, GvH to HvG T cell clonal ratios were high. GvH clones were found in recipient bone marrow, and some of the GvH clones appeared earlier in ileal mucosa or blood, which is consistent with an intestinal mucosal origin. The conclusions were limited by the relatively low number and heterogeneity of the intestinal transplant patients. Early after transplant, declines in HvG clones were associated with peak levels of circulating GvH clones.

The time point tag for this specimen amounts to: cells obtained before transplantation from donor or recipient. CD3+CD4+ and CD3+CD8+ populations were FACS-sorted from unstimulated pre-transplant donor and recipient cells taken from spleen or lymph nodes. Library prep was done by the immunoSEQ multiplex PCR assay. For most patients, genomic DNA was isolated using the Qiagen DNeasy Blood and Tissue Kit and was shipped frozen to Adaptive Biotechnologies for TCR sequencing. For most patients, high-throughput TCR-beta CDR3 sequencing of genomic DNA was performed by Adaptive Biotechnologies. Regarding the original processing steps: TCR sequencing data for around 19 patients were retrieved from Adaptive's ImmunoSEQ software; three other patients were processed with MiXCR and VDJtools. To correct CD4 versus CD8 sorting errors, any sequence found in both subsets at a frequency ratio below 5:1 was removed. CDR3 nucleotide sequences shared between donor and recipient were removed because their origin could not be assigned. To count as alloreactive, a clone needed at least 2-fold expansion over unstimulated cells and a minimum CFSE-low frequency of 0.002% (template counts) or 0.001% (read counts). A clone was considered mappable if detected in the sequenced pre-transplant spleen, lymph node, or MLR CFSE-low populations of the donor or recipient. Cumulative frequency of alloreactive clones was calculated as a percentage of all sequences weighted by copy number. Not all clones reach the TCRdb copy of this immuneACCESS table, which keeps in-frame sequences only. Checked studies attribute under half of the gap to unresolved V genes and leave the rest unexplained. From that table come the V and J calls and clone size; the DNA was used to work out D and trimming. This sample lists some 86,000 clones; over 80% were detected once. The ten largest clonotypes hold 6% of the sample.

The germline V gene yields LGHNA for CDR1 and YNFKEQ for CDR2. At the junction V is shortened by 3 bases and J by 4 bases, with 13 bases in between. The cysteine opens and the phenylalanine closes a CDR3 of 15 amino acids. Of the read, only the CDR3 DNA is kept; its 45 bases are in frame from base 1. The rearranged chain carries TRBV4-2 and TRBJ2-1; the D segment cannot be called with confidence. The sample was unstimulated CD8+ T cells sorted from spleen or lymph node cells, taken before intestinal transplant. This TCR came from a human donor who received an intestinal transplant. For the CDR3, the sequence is CASSHERLGYNEQFF. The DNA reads TGTGCCAGCAGCCACGAGCGTCTCGGGTACAATGAGCAGTTCTTC.